This TCR beta chain stems from a study of blood T cell repertoires in COVID-19. Study summary: From the United States, Italy and Spain came samples of acute and convalescent COVID-19. Nucleic acid was either cDNA or gDNA, and it came from T cells, B-cell-depleted T cells, or PBMCs.

Original analysis: Quantification of nucleated cells was approximated via reference gene primer amplification. The assay was immunoSEQ multiplex PCR, and TCRdb's table has in-frame clones only and misses some. The V and J calls and the clone size are those of that table, but D and trimming were determined from the DNA. The top ten hold more than 7.5% of the sample, which has some 150,000 clones, 70% to 85% seen once. Germline CDR1 is KGHDR and CDR2 is SFDVKD. Trimming shortened V by 3 bases and J by 10 bases, and 12 bases separated the two germline ends. The CDR3 extends over 13 amino acids. Sequenced material: peripheral blood. The V and J genes are TRBV24-1 and TRBJ2-1; D unresolved. The TCR was taken from a woman in her forties or fifties with acute or convalescent COVID-19. CDR3 sequence reads: CATSDQKRGEQFF. DNA for the CDR3: TGTGCCACCAGTGATCAGAAGCGTGGGGAGCAGTTCTTC.